Listed below are T cell receptor beta chains from one sample, sequenced in a study of regulatory T cells in long-lasting Graves disease. Each CDR3 protein gets one entry after TCRdb re-called the multiplex PCR reads with MiXCR. The repertoire consists of some 200,000 distinct CDR3 sequences, with roughly 19% occurring once and the leading ten covering roughly 12%. These same data were also listed under a study on T cells in Graves' hyperthyroidism and ophthalmopathy.

The sample here was peripheral blood mononuclear cells (PBMCs), taken at new diagnosis, from a patient treated with antithyroid drugs. These receptors were obtained from a woman in her 30s with Graves disease. Both conserved end residues are part of each CDR3. A D gene is named only where the DNA matches it firmly. Where a row states a size, it is once, few, many or the class of an expanded clone; other rows omit it.

. TRBJ1-3 many TRBV6-5 CASSSGIAGNTIYF TGTGCCAGCAGTTCAGGGATCGCTGGAAACACCATATATTTT
. TRBJ2-7 many TRBV18 CASSQPGVGREQYF TGTGCCAGCTCACAACCAGGAGTTGGGCGCGAGCAGTACTTC
. TRBJ1-5 many TRBV9 CASSDNRVNQPQHF TGTGCCAGCAGCGACAACAGGGTCAATCAGCCCCAGCATTTT
TRBD2 TRBJ2-1 few TRBV4-1 CASSQENSGKGEQFF TGCGCCAGCAGCCAAGAAAATAGCGGGAAGGGTGAGCAGTTCTTC
. TRBJ2-3 . TRBV6-2/TRBV6-3 CASSEAATMSTDTQYF TGTGCCAGCAGTGAAGCCGCGACAATGAGCACAGATACGCAGTATTTT
. TRBJ1-2 few TRBV5-6 CASSTQSGINYGYTF TGTGCCAGCAGCACACAATCAGGAATTAACTATGGCTACACCTTC
TRBD2 TRBJ2-3 many TRBV6-1 CASSEERGGGDTQYF TGTGCCAGCAGTGAAGAGCGGGGGGGCGGAGATACGCAGTATTTT
TRBD1 TRBJ1-1 few TRBV27 CATYSTGGTEAFF TGTGCCACATACTCGACAGGGGGCACTGAAGCTTTCTTT
TRBD1 TRBJ2-1 many TRBV12-3/TRBV12-4 CASSHAGGTGGNEQFF TGTGCCAGCAGTCACGCCGGGGGGACAGGGGGCAATGAGCAGTTCTTC
. TRBJ1-2 many TRBV20-1 CSATDRRGYGHTF TGCAGTGCTACGGACAGACGGGGCTATGGCCACACCTTC
TRBD1 TRBJ2-6 many TRBV6-1 CASRQGAAGANVLTF TGTGCCAGCAGGCAGGGGGCGGCTGGGGCCAACGTCCTGACTTTC
. TRBJ2-4 many TRBV19 CASTPDIGDIQYF TGTGCCAGTACTCCGGACATCGGAGACATTCAGTACTTC
TRBD1 TRBJ1-2 many TRBV20-1 CSARGQGSNYGYTF TGCAGTGCTAGAGGACAGGGATCCAACTATGGCTACACCTTC
TRBD2 TRBJ2-1 once TRBV20-1 CSAFLSGRAEYEQFF TGCAGTGCGTTCCTTAGCGGGAGGGCCGAATATGAGCAGTTCTTC
TRBD1 TRBJ1-2 . TRBV10-2 CASSDGQDYGYTF TGCGCCAGCAGTGATGGACAGGACTATGGCTACACCTTC
. TRBJ2-7 many TRBV2 CASRGGLYEQYF TGTGCCAGCAGGGGGGGTCTCTACGAGCAGTACTTC
. TRBJ1-1 many TRBV5-4 CASSSPNTEAFF TGTGCCAGCAGCTCACCTAACACTGAAGCTTTCTTT
TRBD1 TRBJ1-1 many TRBV5-1 CASSLFGQGGNTEAFF TGTGCCAGCAGCTTGTTCGGACAGGGAGGGAACACTGAAGCTTTCTTT
. TRBJ2-3 many TRBV12-3/TRBV12-4 CASSLQSKDTQYF TGTGCCAGCAGTTTACAGTCAAAAGATACGCAGTATTTT
TRBD1 TRBJ1-1 many TRBV6-1 CASSRRQGSSEAFF TGTGCCAGCAGTCGAAGACAGGGTAGTTCTGAAGCTTTCTTT
TRBD1 TRBJ2-6 . TRBV5-1 CASSSRARGPIDSGANVLTF TGCGCCAGCAGCTCCAGGGCGAGGGGGCCAATAGACTCTGGGGCCAACGTCCTGACTTTC
TRBD2 TRBJ2-7 many TRBV20-1 CSAREGLAGVQQYF TGCAGTGCTAGAGAGGGACTAGCGGGAGTACAGCAGTACTTC
TRBD2 TRBJ2-5 . TRBV2 CASSDPIAGGGETQYF TGTGCCAGCAGTGATCCCATAGCGGGAGGGGGAGAGACCCAGTACTTC
. TRBJ2-1 . TRBV2 CASSSSRVDEQFF TGTGCCAGCAGCTCCTCCCGGGTCGATGAGCAGTTCTTC
TRBD2 TRBJ2-7 . TRBV2 CASSEVSTSGLNYEQYF TGTGCCAGCAGTGAAGTCTCTACTAGCGGGCTCAACTACGAGCAGTACTTC
. TRBJ1-1 many TRBV5-1 CASSLLEGGTEAFF TGCGCCAGCAGCTTGCTTGAAGGCGGCACTGAAGCTTTCTTT
. TRBJ1-1 many TRBV7-2 CASSSTRNTEAFF TGTGCCAGCAGCTCCACACGGAACACTGAAGCTTTCTTT
. TRBJ1-5 many TRBV12-3/TRBV12-4 CASSLAGQYNQPQHF TGTGCCAGCAGTTTAGCGGGCCAGTACAATCAGCCCCAGCATTTT
TRBD1 TRBJ2-3 . TRBV29-1 CSVTPGQGADTQYF TGCAGCGTAACACCGGGACAGGGAGCAGATACGCAGTATTTT
. TRBJ1-2 many TRBV19 CASSIRQTPISNYGYTF TGTGCCAGTAGTATAAGGCAAACCCCGATATCTAACTATGGCTACACCTTC
TRBD1 TRBJ1-1 many TRBV10-3 CAISDPGGLNTEAFF TGTGCCATCAGTGATCCAGGGGGCTTGAACACTGAAGCTTTCTTT
. TRBJ2-7 many TRBV4-1 CASSRGPGSTYEQYF TGCGCCAGCAGCCGAGGCCCGGGATCTACCTACGAGCAGTACTTC
. TRBJ1-2 many TRBV18 CASSQTGDYGYTF TGTGCCAGCTCCCAGACAGGAGACTATGGCTACACCTTC
. TRBJ2-1 few TRBV20-1 CSARSQSSYNEQFF TGCAGTGCTAGAAGTCAAAGCTCCTACAATGAGCAGTTCTTC
. TRBJ2-1 many TRBV7-8 CASSHAGQLFTNEQFF TGTGCCAGCAGCCACGCGGGACAGTTATTTACGAATGAGCAGTTCTTC
. TRBJ1-5 many TRBV19 CASKGTDRNQPQHF TGTGCCAGTAAGGGTACAGACCGCAATCAGCCCCAGCATTTT
. TRBJ1-2 many TRBV20-1 CSATGWGETVTYGYTF TGCAGTGCTACGGGATGGGGTGAAACAGTTACTTATGGCTACACCTTC
. TRBJ1-5 many TRBV6-1 CASSENLRGNQPQHF TGTGCCAGCAGTGAAAATCTCAGGGGCAATCAGCCCCAGCATTTT
TRBD2 TRBJ2-4 many TRBV28 CASEGRGGSNIQYF TGTGCCAGTGAGGGGCGGGGGGGGTCGAACATTCAGTACTTC
. TRBJ1-1 many TRBV18 CASSPNGAEAFF TGTGCCAGCTCACCAAATGGCGCTGAAGCTTTCTTT
. TRBJ2-2 few TRBV4-1 CASSQDVAPLGGELFF TGCGCCAGCAGCCAAGATGTGGCGCCCCTAGGGGGGGAGCTGTTTTTT
TRBD1 TRBJ1-3 many TRBV9 CASSVGGAGGRPNTIYF TGTGCCAGCAGCGTAGGTGGGGCAGGGGGCCGACCAAACACCATATATTTT
. TRBJ1-1 . TRBV2 CASSENVNTEAFF TGTGCCAGCAGTGAAAACGTGAACACTGAAGCTTTCTTT
. TRBJ1-1 . TRBV5-6 CASSLETRGTGAFF TGTGCCAGCAGCTTGGAGACGCGGGGGACTGGAGCTTTCTTT
. TRBJ1-3 many TRBV11-3 CASSRRRGKQLDTIYF TGTGCCAGCAGCCGTAGACGGGGGAAGCAACTGGACACCATATATTTT
TRBD2 TRBJ2-7 few TRBV19 CASSLAAGVYEQYF TGTGCCAGTAGTCTAGCGGCGGGGGTCTACGAGCAGTACTTC
TRBD2 TRBJ2-2 few TRBV5-5 CASSSGTSGSEVTGELFF TGTGCCAGCAGCTCAGGGACTAGCGGGAGTGAGGTCACCGGGGAGCTGTTTTTT
TRBD2 TRBJ2-5 few TRBV7-7 CASSPTGTRETQYF TGTGCTAGCAGCCCTACAGGGACTAGAGAGACCCAGTACTTC
. TRBJ2-7 . TRBV3-1 CASSLGHLEQYF TGTGCCAGCAGCCTGGGACACCTGGAGCAGTACTTC
. TRBJ2-4 many TRBV28 CASHGSWAKNIQYF TGTGCCAGTCATGGATCCTGGGCCAAAAACATTCAGTACTTC
. TRBJ1-4 many TRBV2 CASSEENSMPEKLFF TGTGCCAGCAGTGAAGAAAACAGTATGCCTGAAAAACTGTTTTTT
. TRBJ1-2 many TRBV27 CASRGGLLGGYTF TGTGCCAGCAGGGGAGGACTTTTAGGGGGCTACACCTTC
. TRBJ1-1 many TRBV28 CASSAGDTEAFF TGTGCCAGCAGTGCGGGGGACACTGAAGCTTTCTTT
TRBD2 TRBJ2-5 many TRBV5-1 CASSPGGLRETQYF TGCGCCAGCAGCCCTGGGGGACTAAGAGAGACCCAGTACTTC
TRBD1 TRBJ1-1 many TRBV12-5 CASADRVTEAFF TGTGCTAGTGCCGACAGGGTCACTGAAGCTTTCTTT
TRBD2 TRBJ2-5 many TRBV27 CASSWLAGEETQYF TGTGCCAGCAGTTGGCTAGCGGGAGAAGAGACCCAGTACTTC
TRBD1 TRBJ1-2 few TRBV6-5 CASSSQGGGYGYTF TGTGCCAGCAGTTCCCAGGGGGGCGGCTATGGCTACACCTTC
. TRBJ2-1 many TRBV11-3 CASSSRHSSRVWNEQFF TGTGCCAGCAGCTCCCGTCATAGTAGCCGGGTATGGAATGAGCAGTTCTTC